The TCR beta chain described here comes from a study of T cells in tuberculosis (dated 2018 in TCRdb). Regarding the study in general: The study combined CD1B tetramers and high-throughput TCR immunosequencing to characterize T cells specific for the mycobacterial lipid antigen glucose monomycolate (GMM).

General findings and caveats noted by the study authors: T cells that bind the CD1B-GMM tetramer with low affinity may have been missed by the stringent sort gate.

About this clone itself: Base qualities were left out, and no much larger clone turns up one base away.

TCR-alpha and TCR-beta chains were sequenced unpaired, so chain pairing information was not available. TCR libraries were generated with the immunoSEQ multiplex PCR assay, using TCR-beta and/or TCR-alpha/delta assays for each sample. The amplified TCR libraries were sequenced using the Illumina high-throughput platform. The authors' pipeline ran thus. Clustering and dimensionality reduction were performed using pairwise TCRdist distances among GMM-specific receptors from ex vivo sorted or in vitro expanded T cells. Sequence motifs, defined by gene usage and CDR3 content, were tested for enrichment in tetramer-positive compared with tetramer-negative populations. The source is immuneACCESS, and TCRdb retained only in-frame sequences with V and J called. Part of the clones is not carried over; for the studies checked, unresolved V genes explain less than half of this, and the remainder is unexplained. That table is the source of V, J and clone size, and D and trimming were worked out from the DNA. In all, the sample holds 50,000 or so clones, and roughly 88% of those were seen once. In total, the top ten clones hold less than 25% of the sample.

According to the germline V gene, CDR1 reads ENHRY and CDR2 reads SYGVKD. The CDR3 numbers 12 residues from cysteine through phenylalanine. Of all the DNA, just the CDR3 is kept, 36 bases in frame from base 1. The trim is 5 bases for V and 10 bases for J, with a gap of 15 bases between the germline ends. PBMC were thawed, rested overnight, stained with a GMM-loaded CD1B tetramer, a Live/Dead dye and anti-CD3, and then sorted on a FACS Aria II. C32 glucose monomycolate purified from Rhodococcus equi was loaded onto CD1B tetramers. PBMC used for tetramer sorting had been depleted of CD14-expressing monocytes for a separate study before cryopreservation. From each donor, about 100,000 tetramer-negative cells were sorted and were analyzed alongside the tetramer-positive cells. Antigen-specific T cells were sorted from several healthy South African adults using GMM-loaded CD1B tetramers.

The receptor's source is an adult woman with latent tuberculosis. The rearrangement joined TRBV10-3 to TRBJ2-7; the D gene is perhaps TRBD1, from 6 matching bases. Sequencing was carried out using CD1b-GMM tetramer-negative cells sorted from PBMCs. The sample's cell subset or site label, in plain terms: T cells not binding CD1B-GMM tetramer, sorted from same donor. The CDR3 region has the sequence CAISWTEAIQYF. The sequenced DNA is TGTGCCATCAGTTGGACAGAAGCCATACAGTACTTC.